The clone carrying this T cell receptor beta chain was seen a handful of times. Original handling: Amplified reference gene primers provided the basis for estimating nucleated cell counts. Profiling relied on immunoSEQ multiplex PCR, and the TCRdb table lists in-frame clones only, not all of them. The V and J calls and clone size come from that table; D and trimming were worked out from the DNA. Of tens of thousands of clones detected, 81% appear once; the ten largest clones hold about 45%. This sample is part of a study of blood T cell repertoires in COVID-19. Study overall: The United States, Italy and Spain were the sources of the acute and convalescent COVID-19 samples. T cells, B-cell-depleted T cells, or PBMCs provided the cDNA or gDNA that served as material.

The CDR3 consists of 16 residues. V lost 6 bases, J lost 1 base, and 7 bases stayed unmatched. The germline CDR1 and CDR2 sequences are KGHDR and SFDVKD. The TCR comes from a man older than 75 with acute or convalescent COVID-19. Sample: peripheral blood. V is TRBV24-1 and J is TRBJ2-2; TRBD2 agrees at 7 bases. In nucleotides, the CDR3 is TGTGCCACCAGTCAGTCGGGACTACTGAACACCGGGGAGCTGTTTTTT. It specifies CATSQSGLLNTGELFF.